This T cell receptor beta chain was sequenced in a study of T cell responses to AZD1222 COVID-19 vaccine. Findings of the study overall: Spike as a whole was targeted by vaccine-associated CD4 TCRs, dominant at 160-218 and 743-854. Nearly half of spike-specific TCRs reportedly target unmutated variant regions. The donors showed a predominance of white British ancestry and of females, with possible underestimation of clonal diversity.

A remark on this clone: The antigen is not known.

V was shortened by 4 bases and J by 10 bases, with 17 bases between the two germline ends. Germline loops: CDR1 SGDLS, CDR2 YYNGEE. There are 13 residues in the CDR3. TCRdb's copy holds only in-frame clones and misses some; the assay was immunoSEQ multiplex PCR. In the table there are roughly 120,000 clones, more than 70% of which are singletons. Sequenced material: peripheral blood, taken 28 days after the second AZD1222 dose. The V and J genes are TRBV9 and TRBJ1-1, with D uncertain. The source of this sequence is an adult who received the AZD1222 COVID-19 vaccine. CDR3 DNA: TGTGCCAGCAGCCCGACGGTACTGGGGAGAGCTTTCTTT. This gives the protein CASSPTVLGRAFF.